What follows are 30 T cell receptor beta chains derived from one specimen sequenced in a study of cytomegalovirus exposure and HLA in healthy donors (dated 2017 in TCRdb). The library was built by means of the immunoSEQ multiplex PCR assay. For the multiplex PCR, a mixture combining 60 forward primers for TCR Vbeta segments and 13 reverse primers for TCR Jbeta segments was used. The source is immuneACCESS, and TCRdb retained only in-frame sequences with V and J called. Part of the clones is not carried over; for the studies checked, unresolved V genes explain less than half of this, and the remainder is unexplained. Present in this sample are about 55,000 clones, around 79% of which were seen just once. Around 2.6% of the sample is in the top ten clones. The sequencing input was PBMCs. These receptors came from a female donor in good health and CMV-seronegative.

The chain employs TRBV10-1 and TRBJ2-5; no clear D. This CDR3 is 11 amino acids long. Germline CDR1 reads WNHNN; CDR2 reads SYGVQD (reference sequence). V was clipped by 8 bases and J by 1 base, with 5 bases between them. CDR3 amino acids: CASGLQETQYF. CDR3 DNA sequence: TGCGCCAGCGGGCTCCAAGAGACCCAGTACTTC.

The sample holds one count of this clone. The chain joins TRBV18 to TRBJ2-1; 8 positions match TRBD2. Looked up from germline, CDR1 is KGHSH and CDR2 is LQKENI. The CDR3 spans 15 residues. The J segment lost 4 bases and the V segment lost 6 bases, leaving 8 bases of the junction unmatched. CDR3 protein: CASSPTSGAYNEQFF. The CDR3 DNA reads TGTGCCAGCTCCCCCACTAGCGGAGCATACAATGAGCAGTTCTTC.

The chain uses TRBV5-1 and TRBJ1-3; D is uncertain. V gave up 2 bases and J gave up 0 bases, with 12 bases separating them. The germline gives CDR1 SGHRS, CDR2 YFSETQ. The CDR3 consists of 16 residues. CDR3 residues: CASSFGELVSGNTIYF. The CDR3, as DNA: TGCGCCAGCAGCTTCGGGGAATTAGTCTCTGGAAACACCATATATTTT. The whole variable domain, remainder taken from reference TRBV5-1 and TRBJ1-3, is KAGVTQTPRYLIKTRGQQVTLSCSPISGHRSVSWYQQTPGQGLQFLFEYFSETQRNKGNFPGRFSGRQFSNSRSEMNVSTLELGDSALYLCASSFGELVSGNTIYFGEGSWLTVV.

The chain has TRBV10-3 and TRBJ1-1, with TRBD1 matching 8 bases. V shed 7 bases and J 4 bases; nucleotides not matched to a gene: 8. This CDR3 has 14 residues. Germline CDR1 reads ENHRY; CDR2 reads SYGVKD. The CDR3 DNA reads as TGTGCCATCAATCCAGACAGGGGCGGCACTGAAGCTTTCTTT. Residues: CAINPDRGGTEAFF.

The rearrangement uses TRBV6-6 and TRBJ1-5; D might be TRBD1 (5 bases). V lost 6 bases, J lost 0 bases, and 12 bases lay in between. CDR3 length equals 15 residues. The germline V gene encodes CDR1 MNHNY and CDR2 SVGAGI (reference sequence). In DNA, the CDR3 is TGTGCCAGCAGCCAGGGTCAGATTAGCAATCAGCCCCAGCATTTT. Its protein product is CASSQGQISNQPQHF.

The chain combines TRBV6-5 with TRBJ2-5, with a tentative D call TRBD2 (5 bases). The DNA end is a closer match to TRBJ2-7, so the J assignment may be wrong. Germline CDR1 is MNHEY and CDR2 is SVGAGI. The length of the CDR3 is 14 residues. The CDR3 here is CASSYSVGVYEQYF. CDR3 in DNA: TGTGCCAGCAGTTACTCGGTCGGGGTGTACGAGCAGTACTTC.

Of note for this clone: Compared with germline, one end of the junction differs, possibly owing to a read error. The rearrangement uses TRBV9 and TRBJ2-5; TRBD2 agrees at 10 bases. This CDR3 has 16 residues. CDR1 is SGDLS and CDR2 is YYNGEE in the germline V gene. CDR3 bases: TGTGCCGGCAGCATTAGCGGGAGGCACAACCAAGAGACCCAGTACTTC. Translating gives CAGSISGRHNQETQYF. The complete variable domain, with remaining parts taken from reference TRBV9 and TRBJ2-5, reads DSGVTQTPKHLITATGQRVTLRCSPRSGDLSVYWYQQSLDQGLQFLIQYYNGEERAKGNILERFSAQQFPDLHSELNLSSLELGDSALYFCAGSISGRHNQETQYFGPGTRLLVL.

The V and J genes are TRBV2 and TRBJ2-4, with TRBD1 matching 9 bases. V shed 6 bases, J shed 0 bases, and the junction held 12 bases outside the gene matches. Germline V CDR1 and CDR2: SNHLY, FYNNEI. This CDR3 spans 18 amino acids. The CDR3 sequence is CASRGGQGRALAKNIQYF. CDR3 coding DNA: TGTGCCAGCAGGGGTGGACAGGGGAGGGCGTTAGCCAAAAACATTCAGTACTTC.

V usage is TRBV28 and J usage is TRBJ1-5, with TRBD1 matching over 9 bases. Germline V gives CDR1 MDHEN, CDR2 SYDVKM. Trimming removed 7 bases from V and 5 bases from J; junction bases left unmatched: 9. This CDR3 contains 15 residues. DNA for the CDR3: TGTGCCAGCACCCTTGGGACAGGGCTTCATCAGCCCCAGCATTTT. Amino acids: CASTLGTGLHQPQHF.

The V and J genes are TRBV7-6 and TRBJ2-1; D is uncertain. The V end was cut by 1 base, the J end by 6 bases, with 10 bases between. This CDR3 region has 14 residues. Germline V gene data show CDR1 as SGHVS and CDR2 as FNYEAQ. The chain's CDR3 is CASSLGLRVNEQFF. In DNA form, the CDR3 reads TGTGCCAGCAGCTTAGGTCTTAGAGTCAATGAGCAGTTCTTC.

The V call is TRBV20-1, the J call TRBJ2-7; the D gene is possibly TRBD1 (6 bases). With 4 bases removed from V and 5 bases from J, the gap between germline ends came to 6 bases. This CDR3 comprises 10 residues. Germline V gene data show CDR1 as DFQATT and CDR2 as SNEGSKA (reference sequence). As DNA, the CDR3 is TGCAGTGCTAAGGGGGACGAGCAGTACTTC. Protein sequence: CSAKGDEQYF.

The chain recombines TRBV6-5 with TRBJ2-7; 9 nucleotides match TRBD1. The germline gives CDR1 MNHEY, CDR2 SVGAGI. The CDR3 sequence is 14 residues long. Losses at the gene ends were 5 bases for V and 3 bases for J; bases not matched to a gene: 5. The CDR3, as DNA: TGTGCCAGCAGTCCGGGACAGGGAGTCTACGAGCAGTACTTC. Its protein product is CASSPGQGVYEQYF.

The V gene is TRBV30, the J gene TRBJ1-2; D may be TRBD1 (5 bases). V lost 0 bases, J lost 5 bases, and 10 bases lay in between. The germline V gene encodes CDR1 GTSNPN and CDR2 SVGIG (reference sequence). The CDR3 is 13 residues long. DNA of the CDR3: TGTGCCTGGAGTGTACAGGATTGGTATGGCTACACCTTC. Protein product: CAWSVQDWYGYTF. The complete variable domain, with remaining parts taken from reference TRBV30 and TRBJ1-2, reads SQTIHQWPATLVQPVGSPLSLECTVEGTSNPNLYWYRQAAGRGLQLLFYSVGIGQISSEVPQNLSASRPQDRQFILSSKKLLLSDSGFYLCAWSVQDWYGYTFGSGTRLTVV.

This clone qualifies as medium-sized. The V and J genes are TRBV2 and TRBJ1-4, with D uncertain. Trimming removed 2 bases from V and 6 bases from J, with 7 bases in between. There are 13 residues in the CDR3. Germline V gene lookup returns CDR1 SNHLY and CDR2 FYNNEI. CDR3 in DNA: TGTGCCAGCAGTGAAATAAGCGATGAAAAACTGTTTTTT. It is translated as CASSEISDEKLFF.

The rearrangement links TRBV29-1 to TRBJ1-2; D is unclear. V was cut by 0 bases and J by 12 bases, with 11 bases left in between. Germline CDR1 SQVTM, CDR2 ANQGSEA. There are 11 residues in the CDR3. The CDR3 protein is CSVEDSSRDTF. Written as DNA, the CDR3 is TGCAGCGTTGAAGACTCCTCGAGGGACACCTTC.

The chain combines TRBV6-5 with TRBJ2-3, with 7 bases that match TRBD1. Germline lookup yields CDR1 MNHEY and CDR2 SVGAGI. The CDR3 runs to 15 residues. V was pared by 7 bases and J by 3 bases, with 10 bases of the junction left unmatched. CDR3 sequence reads: CASNPQGKGTDTQYF. The CDR3 coding sequence is TGTGCCAGCAATCCACAGGGGAAAGGGACAGATACGCAGTATTTT.

This clone was counted only a few times. This sequence joins TRBV7-2 and TRBJ1-6; D may be TRBD1 (5 bases). The V gene's germline CDR1 is SGHTA and CDR2 FQGNSA. Trimming removed 5 bases at V and 10 bases at J, with 15 bases between. CDR3 length: 14 amino acids. CDR3 sequence: CASSHRSGPSPLHF. The DNA of the CDR3 is TGTGCCAGCAGCCACAGGTCAGGGCCCTCACCCCTCCACTTT.

The V call is TRBV9, the J call TRBJ1-1; 9 positions agree with TRBD1. Germline V gives CDR1 SGDLS, CDR2 YYNGEE. After removal of 4 bases from V and 4 bases from J, the junction contained 2 bases not matched to a gene. This CDR3 contains 13 residues. The CDR3 is CASSKDRGTEAFF. The CDR3 DNA is TGTGCCAGCAGCAAGGACAGGGGCACTGAAGCTTTCTTT.

V gene TRBV9 combines with J gene TRBJ1-2; 7 bases line up with TRBD1. The germline V gene encodes CDR1 SGDLS and CDR2 YYNGEE. V trimming: 2 bases; J trimming: 6 bases; junction bases outside the gene matches: 10. This CDR3 is 15 amino acids long. The CDR3 loop reads CASSVSTGTADGYTF. CDR3 in DNA: TGTGCCAGCAGCGTTTCAACCGGGACAGCTGATGGCTACACCTTC.

The chain joins TRBV2 to TRBJ2-7; 11 bases are shared with TRBD2. J gave up 6 bases and V 2 bases, and 6 bases lay outside the gene matches. Per the germline V gene, CDR1 is SNHLY and CDR2 is FYNNEI. This CDR3 spans 15 amino acids. CDR3 DNA sequence: TGTGCCAGCAGTGAATTGGCTAGCGGGGGGTCCGAGCAGTACTTC. Its translation is CASSELASGGSEQYF. The variable domain in full, completed from reference TRBV2 and TRBJ2-7, reads EPEVTQTPSHQVTQMGQEVILRCVPISNHLYFYWYRQILGQKVEFLVSFYNNEISEKSEIFDDQFSVERPDGSNFTLKIRSTKLEDSAMYFCASSELASGGSEQYFGPGTRLTVT.

The V call is TRBV19, the J call TRBJ2-7; unclear D gene. The CDR3 covers 15 residues. Trimming cost V 5 bases and J 0 bases, with 14 bases left between them. Germline assignment: CDR1 LNHDA and CDR2 SQIVND (reference sequence). The chain's CDR3 is CASSPLLSPSYEQYF. In DNA, the CDR3 is TGTGCCAGTAGTCCTTTATTGTCCCCCTCCTACGAGCAGTACTTC.

The chain recombines TRBV29-1 with TRBJ1-2; D is ambiguous. CDR1 and CDR2 from the germline V gene are SQVTM and ANQGSEA. V was shortened by 7 bases and J by 2 bases, with 14 bases between the two germline ends. The CDR3 extends over 13 amino acids. CDR3 coding DNA: TGCAGCGCTGCGACGGAGCTAAACTATGGCTACACCTTC. It codes for CSAATELNYGYTF. Together with reference TRBV29-1 and TRBJ1-2, the CDR3 gives the full variable domain: SAVISQKPSRDICQRGTSLTIQCQVDSQVTMMFWYRQQPGQSLTLIATANQGSEATYESGFVIDKFPISRPNLTFSTLTVSNMSPEDSSIYLCSAATELNYGYTFGSGTRLTVV.

V and J are TRBV5-1 and TRBJ2-3, with no clear D. The CDR3 runs 13 residues. The germline V gene encodes CDR1 SGHRS and CDR2 YFSETQ. V was cut by 1 base and J by 1 base, with 4 bases left in between. CDR3 sequence: CASSLQGTDTQYF. For the CDR3, the DNA is TGCGCCAGCAGCTTGCAGGGCACAGATACGCAGTATTTT.

The chain couples TRBV7-2 to TRBJ2-7; 10 bases line up with TRBD2. The CDR3 is 15 amino acids. The V segment lost 6 bases and the J segment 4 bases; nucleotides outside the gene matches: 9. Germline CDR1 reads SGHTA; CDR2 reads FQGNSA. CDR3 DNA: TGTGCCAGCAGTCGTGAGGGGACTAGCGTTTACGAGCAGTACTTC. Translating it yields CASSREGTSVYEQYF.

This chain uses TRBV18 with TRBJ2-5; D may be TRBD1 (5 bases). Trimming shortened V by 0 bases and J by 1 base, and 9 bases separated the two germline ends. Looked up from germline, CDR1 is KGHSH and CDR2 is LQKENI. The CDR3 covers 15 residues. CDR3 residues: CASSPPTGSQETQYF. CDR3 in DNA: TGTGCCAGCTCACCACCAACAGGTTCCCAAGAGACCCAGTACTTC.

This clone appeared a few times. The chain carries TRBV7-2 and TRBJ1-1; weak D call: TRBD1 (5 bases). The CDR3 runs 13 residues. Trimming pared 3 bases from V and 8 bases from J, leaving 13 bases between. Germline V gene sequence: CDR1 SGHTA, CDR2 FQGNSA. For the CDR3, the DNA is TGTGCCAGCAGCTTGGCTACCCAGGGAGAAGCTTTCTTT. Translating gives CASSLATQGEAFF.

The rearrangement uses TRBV15 and TRBJ1-6; D is undetermined. Germline V gene lookup returns CDR1 LNHNV and CDR2 YYDKDF (reference sequence). The length of the CDR3 is 17 residues. The ends were cut back, 0 bases at V and 0 bases at J, with 9 bases in the middle. The CDR3 coding sequence is TGTGCCACCAGCAGAGAGGATCCTAGCTCCTATAATTCACCCCTCCACTTT. It is translated as CATSREDPSSYNSPLHF.

This clone was counted once. This chain links TRBV20-1 with TRBJ2-5, with a possible D match to TRBD2 (6 bases). CDR3 length: 11 residues. The germline V gene encodes CDR1 DFQATT and CDR2 SNEGSKA (reference sequence). The CDR3 DNA reads as TGCAGCATTGGACTACAAGAGACCCAGTACTTC. As protein: CSIGLQETQYF.

The V gene is TRBV9, the J gene TRBJ2-3; 8 bases align to TRBD1. In germline, CDR1 is SGDLS, CDR2 YYNGEE. This CDR3 comprises 14 residues. Trimming at V came to 4 bases and at J to 6 bases, leaving 7 bases not matched to a gene. As DNA, the CDR3 is TGTGCCAGCAGCCGGACAGGGTCAAGCGATACGCAGTATTTT. Amino acid sequence: CASSRTGSSDTQYF.

The rearrangement joins TRBV18 to TRBJ2-7, with 12 bases identical to TRBD2. The V and J ends lost 2 bases and 5 bases, in that order; junction bases with no gene match: 10. This CDR3 has 17 residues. CDR1 and CDR2 (germline): KGHSH, LQKENI. The CDR3 DNA reads TGTGCCAGCTCACCAGGCCTAGCGGGAGGGTATCCCCACGAGCAGTACTTC. Its translation is CASSPGLAGGYPHEQYF.